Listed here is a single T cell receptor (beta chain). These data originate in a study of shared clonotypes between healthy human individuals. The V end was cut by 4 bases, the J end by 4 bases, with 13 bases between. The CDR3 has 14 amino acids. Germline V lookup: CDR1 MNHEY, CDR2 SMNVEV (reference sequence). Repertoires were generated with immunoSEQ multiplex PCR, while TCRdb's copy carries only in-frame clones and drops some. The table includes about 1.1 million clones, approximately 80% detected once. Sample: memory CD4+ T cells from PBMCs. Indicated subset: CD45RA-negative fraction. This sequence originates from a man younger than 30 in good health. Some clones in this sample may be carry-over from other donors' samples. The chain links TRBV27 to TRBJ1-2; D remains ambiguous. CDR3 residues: CASSWNRQAYGYTF. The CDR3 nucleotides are TGTGCCAGCAGTTGGAACCGGCAGGCCTATGGCTACACCTTC.